The entry below gives a single T cell receptor (beta chain) sequence along with its context. Its antigen target is currently unknown. No per-base quality is available; no much larger clone lies one base away. This record belongs to a study of T cell changes during pregnancy in multiple sclerosis (dated by TCRdb to about 2019). Regarding the study in general: Changes in the T cell repertoire over the course of pregnancy were examined in this study in women with multiple sclerosis.

Counted from cysteine to phenylalanine, this CDR3 has 14 amino acids. Of all the DNA, just the CDR3 is kept, 42 bases in frame from base 1. The germline V gene gives CDR1 as SGHTA and CDR2 as FQGNSA. Trimming takes 5 bases off V and 7 bases off J; junction bases not matched to a gene: 7. The library was prepared using the immunoSEQ multiplex PCR assay. TCRdb holds this immuneACCESS table with in-frame rearrangements only. Some clones are missing; in checked studies, unresolved V genes explain under half, and the rest has no known cause. The sample table holds just over 90,000 clones, of which roughly 91% were seen once. The biggest ten clones account for 1.5% to 2% of the sample.

This receptor was identified in a female donor in good health, enrolled as a control in a pregnancy study. Sequenced material: peripheral blood, taken after pregnancy. Recombination linked TRBV7-2 to TRBJ1-5, and 8 junction bases match TRBD1. The CDR3 region: CASSRGQGAQPQHF. The DNA sequence is given as TGTGCCAGCAGCCGGGGGCAGGGGGCCCAGCCCCAGCATTTT.